This TCR beta chain was sequenced in a study of T cell responses to AZD1222 COVID-19 vaccine. Study conclusions and caveats: Of spike-specific TCRs, nearly half reportedly target regions left unmutated in variants.

This clone came up a few times. Its antigen is unknown. TCRdb's copy holds only in-frame clones and misses some; the assay was immunoSEQ multiplex PCR. Counted here are under 25,000 clones, roughly 84% occurring once; the ten biggest clones make up about 16%. The CDR3 loop spans 15 amino acids. Germline-derived CDR1 and CDR2 are MDHEN and SYDVKM. J lost 0 bases, V lost 7 bases, and 7 bases had no gene match. Second doses were pooled across both intervals (about 4 or about 12 weeks). The sequencing here drew on peripheral blood, taken 28 days after the second AZD1222 dose. The sequence was obtained from an adult who received the AZD1222 COVID-19 vaccine. The chain carries TRBV28 and TRBJ2-7; the match to TRBD2 covers 9 bases. The CDR3 loop reads CASMRASGISYEQYF. The DNA for the CDR3 is TGTGCCAGCATGAGGGCTAGCGGGATCTCCTACGAGCAGTACTTC.